The 9 T cell receptor beta chains given below trace back to one sample, sequenced in a study of regulatory T cells in long-lasting Graves disease. CDR3-region Arm-PCR and iRepertoire HTBI primers produced the TCR beta libraries. TCRdb re-derived calls from the multiplex PCR reads in MiXCR, one entry per CDR3 protein. The sample lists a few hundred thousand distinct CDR3 sequences; approximately 23% were seen once. Indicated time point: persistent/refractory GD, antithyroid drugs over 5 years with positive TRAb. RNA from PBMCs was the source of the TCR library. The specimen was peripheral blood mononuclear cells (PBMCs), collected when the disease was refractory, from a patient treated with antithyroid drugs. These receptors were collected from a female donor with Graves disease.

This clonotype was found many times. This chain connects TRBV12-3 or TRBV12-4 to TRBJ2-5, with 9 bases identical to TRBD2. The CDR3 has 16 amino acids. Germline trimming cut 6 bases from V and 1 base from J; bases unmatched to any gene: 9. CDR3 amino acids: CASSHSGRALQETQYF. Written as DNA, the CDR3 is TGTGCCAGCAGCCATAGCGGGAGAGCGCTCCAAGAGACCCAGTACTTC.

J is TRBJ1-1 and V is TRBV5-1; D is unclear. The CDR3 length is 11 residues. Germline-derived CDR1 and CDR2 are SGHRS and YFSETQ. The germline V and J ends were trimmed by 4 bases and 7 bases, with 8 bases remaining between them. The CDR3 sequence: CASSRENEAFF. CDR3 sequence (DNA): TGCGCCAGCAGCCGGGAGAATGAAGCTTTCTTT. The variable domain in full, with the rest retrieved from reference TRBV5-1 and TRBJ1-1, is KAGVTQTPRYLIKTRGQQVTLSCSPISGHRSVSWYQQTPGQGLQFLFEYFSETQRNKGNFPGRFSGRQFSNSRSEMNVSTLELGDSALYLCASSRENEAFFGQGTRLTVV.

This clonotype has at least ten counts. The rearrangement joins TRBV20-1 to TRBJ1-5; tentative D call: TRBD1 (5 bases). The CDR3 has 14 residues. The V gene lost 5 bases and the J gene lost 7 bases, with 18 bases spanning the gap. CDR1 is DFQATT and CDR2 is SNEGSKA in the germline V gene (reference sequence). This CDR3 is CSARGPGEVQPQHF. The CDR3 nucleotides are TGCAGTGCTCGGGGACCGGGGGAGGTACAGCCCCAGCATTTT.

This clonotype was found many times. The V and J genes are TRBV2 and TRBJ1-6; possibly TRBD1 for D (5 bases). CDR3 length equals 13 residues. Germline V lookup: CDR1 SNHLY, CDR2 FYNNEI. The V gene lost 4 bases and the J gene lost 18 bases, with 19 bases spanning the gap. The CDR3: CASSVRDGVSPHF. In nucleotides, the CDR3 is TGTGCCAGCAGTGTCCGGGACGGTGTCTCGCCCCACTTT.

This clonotype turned up a few times. J is TRBJ1-2 and V is TRBV6-1; tentatively, D is TRBD1 (6 bases). The CDR3 loop spans 12 amino acids. Germline assignment: CDR1 MNHNS and CDR2 SASEGT. V was shortened by 2 bases and J by 7 bases, with 8 bases between the two germline ends. The CDR3 here is CASSEPGAGYTF. The CDR3 DNA reads TGTGCCAGCAGTGAACCAGGGGCTGGCTACACCTTC.

This clonotype was counted a few times. A much bigger clone sits one base away, suggesting this may be a read error. The chain has TRBV7-2 and TRBJ2-5, with D unresolved. The V gene lost 5 bases and the J gene lost 5 bases, with 21 bases spanning the gap. Per germline, CDR1 SGHTA and CDR2 FQGNSA. The CDR3 runs to 16 residues. In nucleotides, the CDR3 is TGTGCCAGCAGCGATTCCGAGACTCCCCTCGGGGAGACCCAGTACTTC. Its protein product is CASSDSETPLGETQYF.

In its sample, this clonotype was seen many times. V is TRBV6-5 and J is TRBJ1-4; D is undetermined. Germline V gene lookup returns CDR1 MNHEY and CDR2 SVGAGI. V was trimmed by 3 bases and J by 1 base, leaving 6 bases between them. The CDR3 extends over 14 amino acids. The CDR3 DNA reads TGTGCCAGCAGTTATAGCCTAACTAATGAAAAACTGTTTTTT. Amino acid sequence: CASSYSLTNEKLFF.

This clonotype came up many times. An end of the junction does not agree with germline; a read error may underlie this. This sequence joins TRBV28 and TRBJ2-7, with 9 bases identical to TRBD2. The CDR3 length is 15 residues. CDR1 and CDR2 (germline): MDHEN, SYDVKM. The CDR3 nucleotides are TGTGCCAGCAGTTCCCCTCGGACTAGCGCCTACAAGCAGTACTTC. Its protein is CASSSPRTSAYKQYF.

The chain links TRBV5-1 to TRBJ2-2; either TRBD1 or TRBD2 may fit D (5 bases each). The CDR3 consists of 17 residues. Germline V CDR1 and CDR2: SGHRS, YFSETQ. V lost 4 bases to trimming and J lost 4 bases, with 20 bases between them. The DNA for the CDR3 is TGCGCCAGCAGCCGGACCGGGACCCAGGCGGGCACCGGGGAGCTGTTTTTT. It encodes CASSRTGTQAGTGELFF. The full variable domain, with the rest looked up from reference TRBV5-1 and TRBJ2-2, is KAGVTQTPRYLIKTRGQQVTLSCSPISGHRSVSWYQQTPGQGLQFLFEYFSETQRNKGNFPGRFSGRQFSNSRSEMNVSTLELGDSALYLCASSRTGTQAGTGELFFGEGSRLTVL.